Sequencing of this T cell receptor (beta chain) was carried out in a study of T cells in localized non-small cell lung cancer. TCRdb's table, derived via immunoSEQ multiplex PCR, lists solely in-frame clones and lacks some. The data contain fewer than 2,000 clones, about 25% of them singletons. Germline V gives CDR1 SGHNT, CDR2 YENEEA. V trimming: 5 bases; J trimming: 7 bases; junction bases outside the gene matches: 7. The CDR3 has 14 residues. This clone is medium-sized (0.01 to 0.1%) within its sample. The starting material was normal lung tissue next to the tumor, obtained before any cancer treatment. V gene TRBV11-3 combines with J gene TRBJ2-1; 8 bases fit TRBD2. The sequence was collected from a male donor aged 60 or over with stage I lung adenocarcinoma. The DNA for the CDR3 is TGTGCCAGCAGCCCGCGGGAGGCAGGGAATGAGCAGTTCTTC. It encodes CASSPREAGNEQFF.